This TCR beta chain emerged from a study of blood T cell repertoires in COVID-19. Overall study: PBMCs, B-cell-depleted T cells, or T cells provided the cDNA or gDNA that made up the material.

Assay used: immunoSEQ multiplex PCR; TCRdb lists only in-frame clones, some missing. The sample lists about 210,000 clones, about 90% occurring once. The CDR3 is 14 amino acids. Per the germline V gene, CDR1 is KGHSY and CDR2 is FQNENV. V was clipped by 0 bases and J by 3 bases, with 7 bases between them. This clonotype originated in a man aged 30 to 45 with acute or convalescent COVID-19. The specimen sequenced was peripheral blood. V usage is TRBV16 and J usage is TRBJ2-3; maybe TRBD2 (6 bases). This CDR3 is CASSQSRGTDTQYF. The DNA for the CDR3 is TGTGCCAGCAGCCAATCACGGGGGACAGATACGCAGTATTTT.